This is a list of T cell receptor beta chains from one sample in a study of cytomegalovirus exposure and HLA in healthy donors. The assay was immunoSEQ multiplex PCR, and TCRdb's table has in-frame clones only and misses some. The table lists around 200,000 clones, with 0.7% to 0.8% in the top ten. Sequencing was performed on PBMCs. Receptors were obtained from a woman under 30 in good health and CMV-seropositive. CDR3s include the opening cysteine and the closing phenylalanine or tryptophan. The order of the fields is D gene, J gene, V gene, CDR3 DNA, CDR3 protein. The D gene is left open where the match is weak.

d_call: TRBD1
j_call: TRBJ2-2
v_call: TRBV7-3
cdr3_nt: TGTGCCAGCAGCAGGGGGCCGAACACCGGGGAGCTGTTTTTT
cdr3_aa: CASSRGPNTGELFF

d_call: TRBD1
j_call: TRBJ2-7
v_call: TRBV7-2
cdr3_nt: TGTGCCAGCAGCCCCAGGGACAGACGCTACGAGCAGTACTTC
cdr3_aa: CASSPRDRRYEQYF

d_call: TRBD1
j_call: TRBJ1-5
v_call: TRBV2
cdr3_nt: TGTGCCAGCAGTGAAGCCCAGGGGGTGGTTCAGCCCCAGCATTTT
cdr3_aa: CASSEAQGVVQPQHF

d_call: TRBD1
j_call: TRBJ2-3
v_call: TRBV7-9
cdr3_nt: TGTGCCAGCAGTAATAACAGGGGGCAGTCATTCACAGATACGCAGTATTTT
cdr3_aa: CASSNNRGQSFTDTQYF

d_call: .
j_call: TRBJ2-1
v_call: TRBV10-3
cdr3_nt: TGTGCCATCAGTTTGGACAGAGATCTAAATGAGCAGTTCTTC
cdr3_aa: CAISLDRDLNEQFF

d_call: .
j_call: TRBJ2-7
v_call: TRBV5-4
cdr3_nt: TGTGCCAGCAGTTCGGGACAAAGCTACGAGCAGTACTTC
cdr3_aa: CASSSGQSYEQYF

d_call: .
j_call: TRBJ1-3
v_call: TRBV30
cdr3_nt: TGTGCCTGGAGTAAAGGGGCATACACCATATATTTT
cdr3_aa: CAWSKGAYTIYF

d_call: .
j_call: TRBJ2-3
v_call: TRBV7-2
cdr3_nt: TGTGCCAGCAGCTTAATAAGCGATACGCAGTATTTT
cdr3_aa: CASSLISDTQYF

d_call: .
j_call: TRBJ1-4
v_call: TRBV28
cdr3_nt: TGTGCCAGCAGTTTCGTCGGAGGGGGGGATGAAAAACTGTTTTTT
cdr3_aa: CASSFVGGGDEKLFF

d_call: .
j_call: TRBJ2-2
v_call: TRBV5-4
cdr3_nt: TGTGCCAGCAGCTTGGACTCGTGGGCCACCGGGGAGCTGTTTTTT
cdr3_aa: CASSLDSWATGELFF

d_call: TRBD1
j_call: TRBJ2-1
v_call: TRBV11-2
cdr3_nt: TGTGCCAGCAGCCTGGACAGGCTCCGGGGTAGGAATGAGCAGTTCTTC
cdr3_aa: CASSLDRLRGRNEQFF

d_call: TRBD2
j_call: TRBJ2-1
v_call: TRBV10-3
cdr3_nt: TGTGCCATCAGTGAGCCTAGCGGGGGGGCCTCCTACAATGAGCAGTTCTTC
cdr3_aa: CAISEPSGGASYNEQFF

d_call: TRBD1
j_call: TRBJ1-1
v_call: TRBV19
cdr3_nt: TGTGCCAGTAGTATCGGAGGGGGCGTCGTCACTGAAGCTTTCTTT
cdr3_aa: CASSIGGGVVTEAFF